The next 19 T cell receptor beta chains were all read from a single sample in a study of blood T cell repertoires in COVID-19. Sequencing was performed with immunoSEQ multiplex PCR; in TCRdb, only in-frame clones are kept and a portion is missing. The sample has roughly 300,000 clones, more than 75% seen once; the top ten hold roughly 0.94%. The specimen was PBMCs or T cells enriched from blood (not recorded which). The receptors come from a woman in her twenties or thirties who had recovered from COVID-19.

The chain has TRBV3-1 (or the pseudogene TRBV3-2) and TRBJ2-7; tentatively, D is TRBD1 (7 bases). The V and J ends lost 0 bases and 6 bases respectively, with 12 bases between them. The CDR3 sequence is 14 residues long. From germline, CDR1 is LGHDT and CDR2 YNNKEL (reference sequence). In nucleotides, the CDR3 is TGTGCCAGCAGCCAAGATTGGCAGGGGGGCGAGCAGTACTTC. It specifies CASSQDWQGGEQYF.

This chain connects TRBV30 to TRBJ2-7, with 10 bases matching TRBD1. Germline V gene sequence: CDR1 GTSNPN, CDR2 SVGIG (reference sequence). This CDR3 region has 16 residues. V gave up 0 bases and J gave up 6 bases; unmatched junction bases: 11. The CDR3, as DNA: TGTGCCTGGAGTGTTACTCTCGGGACAGGGGTGGGCGAGCAGTACTTC. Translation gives CAWSVTLGTGVGEQYF.

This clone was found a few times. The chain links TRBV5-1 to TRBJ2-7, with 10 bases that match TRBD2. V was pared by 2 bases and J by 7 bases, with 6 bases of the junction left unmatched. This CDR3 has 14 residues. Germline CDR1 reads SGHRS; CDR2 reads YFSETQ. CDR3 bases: TGCGCCAGCAGCTTTACTAGCGGGGTGGGAGAGCAGTACTTC. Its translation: CASSFTSGVGEQYF.

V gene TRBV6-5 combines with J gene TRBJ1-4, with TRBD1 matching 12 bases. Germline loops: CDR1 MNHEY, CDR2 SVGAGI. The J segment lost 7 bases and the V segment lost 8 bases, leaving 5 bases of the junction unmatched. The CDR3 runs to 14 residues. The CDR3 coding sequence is TGTGCCAGCGGGACAGGGGGCGCCGGTGAAAAACTGTTTTTT. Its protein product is CASGTGGAGEKLFF.

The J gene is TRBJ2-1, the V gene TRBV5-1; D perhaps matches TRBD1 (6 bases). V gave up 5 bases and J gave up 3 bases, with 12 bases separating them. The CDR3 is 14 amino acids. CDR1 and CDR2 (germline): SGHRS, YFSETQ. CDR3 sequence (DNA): TGCGCCAGCAGTCCACAGGGTAACTACAATGAGCAGTTCTTC. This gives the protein CASSPQGNYNEQFF.

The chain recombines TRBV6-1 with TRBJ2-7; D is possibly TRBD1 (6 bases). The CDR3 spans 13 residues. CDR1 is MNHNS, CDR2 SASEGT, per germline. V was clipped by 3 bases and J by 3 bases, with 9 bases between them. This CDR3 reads CASSDRDNYEQYF. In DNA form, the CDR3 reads TGTGCCAGCAGTGACCGGGACAACTACGAGCAGTACTTC.

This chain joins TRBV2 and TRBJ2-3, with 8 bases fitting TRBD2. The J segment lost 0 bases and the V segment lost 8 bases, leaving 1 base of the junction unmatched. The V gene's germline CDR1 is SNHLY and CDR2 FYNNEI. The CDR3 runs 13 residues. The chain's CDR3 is CASERGSTDTQYF. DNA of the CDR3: TGTGCCAGCGAGCGGGGGAGCACAGATACGCAGTATTTT.

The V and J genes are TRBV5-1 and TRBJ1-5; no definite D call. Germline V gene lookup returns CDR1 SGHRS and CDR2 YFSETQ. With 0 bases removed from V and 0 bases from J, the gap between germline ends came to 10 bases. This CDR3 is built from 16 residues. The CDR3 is CASSLDGRDSNQPQHF. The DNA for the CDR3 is TGCGCCAGCAGCTTGGACGGGCGGGATAGCAATCAGCCCCAGCATTTT. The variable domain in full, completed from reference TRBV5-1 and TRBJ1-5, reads KAGVTQTPRYLIKTRGQQVTLSCSPISGHRSVSWYQQTPGQGLQFLFEYFSETQRNKGNFPGRFSGRQFSNSRSEMNVSTLELGDSALYLCASSLDGRDSNQPQHFGDGTRLSIL.

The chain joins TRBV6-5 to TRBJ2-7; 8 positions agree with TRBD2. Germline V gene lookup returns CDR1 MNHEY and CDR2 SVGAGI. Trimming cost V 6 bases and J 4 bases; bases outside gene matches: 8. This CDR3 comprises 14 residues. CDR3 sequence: CASSPGGGRYEQYF. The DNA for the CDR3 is TGTGCCAGCAGCCCGGGGGGGGGACGGTACGAGCAGTACTTC.

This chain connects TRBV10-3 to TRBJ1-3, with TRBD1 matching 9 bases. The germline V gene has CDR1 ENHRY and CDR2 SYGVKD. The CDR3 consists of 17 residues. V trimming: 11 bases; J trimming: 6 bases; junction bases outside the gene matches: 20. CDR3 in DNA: TGTGCCGCCTCCCGGGACAGGGCCCCCTCCGGGGAAAACACCATATATTTT. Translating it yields CAASRDRAPSGENTIYF.

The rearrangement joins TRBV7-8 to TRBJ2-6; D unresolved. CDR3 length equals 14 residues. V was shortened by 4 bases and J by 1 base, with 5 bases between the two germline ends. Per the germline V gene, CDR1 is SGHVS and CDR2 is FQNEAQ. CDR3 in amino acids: CASSSQSGANVLTF. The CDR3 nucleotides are TGTGCCAGCAGCTCCCAATCTGGGGCCAACGTCCTGACTTTC. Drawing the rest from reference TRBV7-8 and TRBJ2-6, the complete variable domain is GAGVSQSPRYKVAKRGQDVALRCDPISGHVSLFWYQQALGQGPEFLTYFQNEAQLDKSGLPSDRFFAERPEGSVSTLKIQRTQQEDSAVYLCASSSQSGANVLTFGAGSRLTVL.

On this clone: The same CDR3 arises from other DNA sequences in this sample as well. CDR3 nucleotide sequence: TGCGCCAGCAGCTTGGACACAACTAATGAAAAACTGTTTTTT. It is translated as CASSLDTTNEKLFF. The chain recombines TRBV5-1 with TRBJ1-4; no firm D call. V was clipped by 0 bases and J by 0 bases, with 3 bases between them. CDR1 and CDR2 from the germline V gene are SGHRS and YFSETQ. CDR3 size: 14 residues.

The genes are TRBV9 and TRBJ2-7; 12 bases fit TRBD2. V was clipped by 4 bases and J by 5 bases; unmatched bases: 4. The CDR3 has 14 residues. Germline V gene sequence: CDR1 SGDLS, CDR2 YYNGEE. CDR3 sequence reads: CASSRLAGVDEQYF. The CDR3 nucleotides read TGTGCCAGCAGCCGACTAGCGGGGGTCGACGAGCAGTACTTC.

For the CDR3, the DNA is TGTGCCAGCAGCGGGACGACAGGCGACACGTATGGCTACACCTTC. Its protein is CASSGTTGDTYGYTF. The rearrangement links TRBV7-9 to TRBJ1-2, with D maybe TRBD1 (6 bases). Germline CDR1 reads SEHNR; CDR2 reads FQNEAQ (reference sequence). V lost 5 bases to trimming and J lost 5 bases, with 18 bases between them. The CDR3 consists of 15 residues.

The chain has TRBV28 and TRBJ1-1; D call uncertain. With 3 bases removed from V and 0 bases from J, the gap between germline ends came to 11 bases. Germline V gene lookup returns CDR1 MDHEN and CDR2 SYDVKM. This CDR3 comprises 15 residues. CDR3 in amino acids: CASSLAGGMNTEAFF. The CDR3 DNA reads TGTGCCAGCAGTTTGGCAGGAGGCATGAACACTGAAGCTTTCTTT.

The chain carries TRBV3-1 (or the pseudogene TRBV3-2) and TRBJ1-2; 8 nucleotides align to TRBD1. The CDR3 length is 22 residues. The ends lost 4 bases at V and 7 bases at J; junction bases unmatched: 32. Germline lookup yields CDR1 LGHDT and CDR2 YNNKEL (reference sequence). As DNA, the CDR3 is TGTGCCAGCAGCCTACGACAACCAAAACCCGATGATGAAAGACAGGGGTTCTCTGGCTACACCTTC. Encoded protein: CASSLRQPKPDDERQGFSGYTF.

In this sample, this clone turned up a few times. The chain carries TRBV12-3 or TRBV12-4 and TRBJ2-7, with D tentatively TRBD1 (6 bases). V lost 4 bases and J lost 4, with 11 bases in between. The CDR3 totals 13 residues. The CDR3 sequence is CASSSLQGYEQYF. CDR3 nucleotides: TGTGCCAGCAGTTCACTACAGGGTTACGAGCAGTACTTC.

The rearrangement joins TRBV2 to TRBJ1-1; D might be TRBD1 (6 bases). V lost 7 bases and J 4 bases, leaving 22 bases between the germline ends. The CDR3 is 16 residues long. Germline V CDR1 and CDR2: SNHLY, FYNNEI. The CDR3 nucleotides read TGTGCCAGCATCCAAGAATCGGGGGGGGCGGGCACTGAAGCTTTCTTT. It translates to CASIQESGGAGTEAFF.

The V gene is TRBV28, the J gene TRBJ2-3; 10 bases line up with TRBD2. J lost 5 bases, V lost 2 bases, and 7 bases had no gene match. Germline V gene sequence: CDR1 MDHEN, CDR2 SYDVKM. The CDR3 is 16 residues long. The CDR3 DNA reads TGTGCCAGCAGTTTAGGGGGTAGCGGGGGGCTAGATACGCAGTATTTT. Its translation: CASSLGGSGGLDTQYF.